Sequencing of this T cell receptor (beta chain) was carried out in a study of a mutant IDH1 vaccine in newly diagnosed glioma. At the level of the study: Treated patients, about 60% male and roughly 40% female, averaged about 40 years of age.

Repertoires were generated with immunoSEQ multiplex PCR, while TCRdb's copy carries only in-frame clones and drops some. The profile covers tens of thousands of clones, with 79% appearing a single time and about 8.2% taken by the ten largest. The sample's time point: week 11, during vaccination. Doses comprised 300 ug of mutant IDH1 20-mer peptide each, plus topical imiquimod. Tumors from donors were new WHO grade 3 or 4 IDH1-mutant astrocytomas with ATRX loss. Only one count was recorded for this clone. The target antigen is unknown. The CDR3 extends over 13 amino acids. V lost 5 bases to trimming and J lost 3 bases, with 8 bases between them. Germline loops: CDR1 MNHNY, CDR2 SVGAGI (reference sequence).

The sequencing used PBMCs, collected from a glioma patient whose treatment included an IDH1 peptide vaccine. The receptor was isolated from a man in his forties or fifties with glioma. The chain recombines TRBV6-6 with TRBJ2-1; no definite D call. The CDR3 nucleotides read TGTGCCAGCAGTCCCGACATCTACAATGAGCAGTTCTTC. Translated, it gives CASSPDIYNEQFF.